These 26 T cell receptor beta chains were all obtained from the same sample, sequenced in a study of cytomegalovirus exposure and HLA in healthy donors. The PCR contained 60 Vbeta and 13 Jbeta primers. The protocol was immunoSEQ multiplex PCR, while the TCRdb copy is restricted to in-frame clones and leaves out a portion. In the table there are 120,000 to 150,000 clones, about 73% of which are singletons. The sequencing input was PBMCs. All receptors come from a man in his forties or fifties in good health and CMV-seropositive.

J is TRBJ2-1 and V is TRBV11-2, with 9 bases identical to TRBD2. This CDR3 comprises 17 residues. V dropped 1 base and J dropped 8; count of bases not matched to a gene: 12. Looked up from germline, CDR1 is SGHAT and CDR2 is FQNNGV. CDR3 sequence (DNA): TGTGCCAGCAGCTTAGGCCGAATATCTAGCGGGATTGATGAGCAGTTCTTC. It is translated as CASSLGRISSGIDEQFF.

Here the CDR3 DNA reads TGTGCCACCAGCAGACTGACAGGGGTTAATTCACCCCTCCACTTT. This sequence encodes CATSRLTGVNSPLHF. The gene calls are TRBV15 and TRBJ1-6; 8 bases are shared with TRBD1. The CDR3 sequence is 15 residues long. The ends lost 2 bases at V and 6 bases at J; junction bases unmatched: 3. The germline CDR1 and CDR2 sequences are LNHNV and YYDKDF (reference sequence).

The V and J genes are TRBV7-6 and TRBJ1-5; D is perhaps TRBD1 (6 bases). This CDR3 is 17 amino acids long. Germline-derived CDR1 and CDR2 are SGHVS and FNYEAQ. The ends were cut back, 2 bases at V and 2 bases at J, with 16 bases in the middle. CDR3 sequence reads: CASSLRGAGDGNQPQHF. CDR3 sequence (DNA): TGTGCCAGCAGCTTAAGGGGGGCGGGGGACGGCAATCAGCCCCAGCATTTT.

This clone was counted only a few times. This chain uses TRBV5-8 with TRBJ2-7; 11 positions match TRBD1. The CDR3 covers 15 residues. The V and J ends lost 4 bases and 3 bases, in that order; junction bases with no gene match: 6. CDR1 and CDR2 from the germline V gene are SGHTS and YDEGEE. Here the CDR3 DNA reads TGTGCCAGCAGCCCCGGGACAGGGGGTCGCTACGAGCAGTACTTC. It encodes CASSPGTGGRYEQYF.

The rearrangement joins TRBV11-2 to TRBJ1-3, with a tentative D call TRBD1 (5 bases). V lost 4 bases, J lost 0 bases, and 10 bases lay in between. The CDR3 is 15 amino acids. Germline assignment: CDR1 SGHAT and CDR2 FQNNGV. CDR3 coding DNA: TGTGCCAGCAGCTCGCAGGGATTCTCTGGAAACACCATATATTTT. Its translation: CASSSQGFSGNTIYF. Filled out from reference TRBV11-2 and TRBJ1-3, the complete variable domain reads EAGVAQSPRYKIIEKRQSVAFWCNPISGHATLYWYQQILGQGPKLLIQFQNNGVVDDSQLPKDRFSAERLKGVDSTLKIQPAKLEDSAVYLCASSSQGFSGNTIYFGEGSWLTVV.

CDR3 in DNA: TGTGCCAGCAGCTTAATAGCGCTGAACACTGAAGCTTTCTTT. Encoded protein: CASSLIALNTEAFF. The gene calls are TRBV7-3 and TRBJ1-1; D unresolved. This CDR3 has 14 amino acids. Trimming removed 1 base from V and 0 bases from J, with 6 bases in between. Germline-derived CDR1 and CDR2 are SGHTA and FQGTGA. Full variable domain (missing parts from reference TRBV7-3 and TRBJ1-1): GAGVSQTPSNKVTEKGKYVELRCDPISGHTALYWYRQSLGQGPEFLIYFQGTGAADDSGLPNDRFFAVRPEGSVSTLKIQRTERGDSAVYLCASSLIALNTEAFFGQGTRLTVV.

The V gene is TRBV28, the J gene TRBJ2-7; possibly TRBD1 for D (6 bases). V was clipped by 5 bases and J by 6 bases, with 11 bases between them. The germline gives CDR1 MDHEN, CDR2 SYDVKM. CDR3 length: 12 amino acids. CDR3 DNA: TGTGCCAGCAGTACAGGGTTTGGCGAGCAGTACTTC. Its translation is CASSTGFGEQYF.

This rearrangement joins TRBV14 to TRBJ2-7; 8 bases are shared with TRBD2. Germline V gives CDR1 SGHDN, CDR2 FVKESK. Trimming at V came to 2 bases and at J to 0 bases, leaving 3 bases not matched to a gene. This CDR3 is built from 15 residues. Written as DNA, the CDR3 is TGTGCCAGCAGCCAAATAGCGGGGAGCTCCTACGAGCAGTACTTC. Translated, it gives CASSQIAGSSYEQYF.

The chain employs TRBV7-2 and TRBJ2-1; 8 bases align to TRBD2. V was clipped by 3 bases and J by 5 bases; unmatched bases: 6. This CDR3 has 15 amino acids. CDR1 and CDR2 from the germline V gene are SGHTA and FQGNSA. The CDR3 DNA reads as TGTGCCAGCAGCTTGTCAGCGGGAGAGAACAATGAGCAGTTCTTC. Protein: CASSLSAGENNEQFF.

In DNA, the CDR3 is TGTGCCAGCAGCGAAGTTCGAGCCCCTGAGCCCTCTGGGGCCAACGTCCTGACTTTC. Amino acids: CASSEVRAPEPSGANVLTF. This chain uses TRBV7-3 with TRBJ2-6; D is undetermined. From germline, CDR1 is SGHTA and CDR2 FQGTGA. CDR3 size: 19 residues. V lost 5 bases and J lost 0, with 20 bases in between. The complete variable domain, with remaining parts taken from reference TRBV7-3 and TRBJ2-6, reads GAGVSQTPSNKVTEKGKYVELRCDPISGHTALYWYRQSLGQGPEFLIYFQGTGAADDSGLPNDRFFAVRPEGSVSTLKIQRTERGDSAVYLCASSEVRAPEPSGANVLTFGAGSRLTVL.

The V gene is TRBV6-5, the J gene TRBJ1-2, with 7 bases matching TRBD1. V lost 4 bases, J lost 5 bases, and 7 bases stayed unmatched. The CDR3 length is 14 residues. Looked up from germline, CDR1 is MNHEY and CDR2 is SVGAGI. The CDR3 coding sequence is TGTGCCAGCAGTTCCCCGGGACAGAGTTATGGCTACACCTTC. Translation gives CASSSPGQSYGYTF.

The J gene is TRBJ2-7, the V gene TRBV4-1; 9 bases are a match to TRBD2. The trim removed 1 base at V and 4 bases at J, leaving 11 bases unmatched. The CDR3 consists of 17 residues. Germline V gives CDR1 MGHRA, CDR2 YSYEKL. CDR3 sequence reads: CASSQGVISGRKYEQYF. In DNA, the CDR3 is TGCGCCAGCAGCCAAGGTGTTATTAGCGGGAGAAAATACGAGCAGTACTTC.

V usage is TRBV10-1 and J usage is TRBJ2-5; 7 bases line up with TRBD2. The V gene's germline CDR1 is WNHNN and CDR2 SYGVQD (reference sequence). CDR3 size: 14 residues. The junction had 2 bases not matched to a gene; V was cut back by 3 bases and J by 1 base. The CDR3: CASSEGLVQETQYF. DNA of the CDR3: TGCGCCAGCAGTGAAGGACTAGTCCAAGAGACCCAGTACTTC.

This chain uses TRBV13 with TRBJ2-3; 9 bases align to TRBD1. The CDR3 is made up of 16 amino acids. After removal of 4 bases from V and 4 bases from J, the junction contained 9 bases not matched to a gene. Germline lookup yields CDR1 PRHDT and CDR2 FYEKMQ (reference sequence). CDR3 nucleotides: TGTGCCAGCAGCTCCCCGGGACAGGGTCGTGCAGATACGCAGTATTTT. Amino acids: CASSSPGQGRADTQYF.

The chain joins TRBV7-2 to TRBJ2-1; D gene uncertain. Germline assignment: CDR1 SGHTA and CDR2 FQGNSA. This CDR3 has 14 residues. Trimming pared 2 bases from V and 1 base from J, leaving 6 bases between. This chain's CDR3 is CASSLSQSYNEQFF. Written as DNA, the CDR3 is TGTGCCAGCAGCTTAAGCCAATCCTACAATGAGCAGTTCTTC.

V usage is TRBV6-5 and J usage is TRBJ2-1, with 8 bases identical to TRBD1. Germline values: CDR1 MNHEY, CDR2 SVGAGI. The CDR3 length is 14 residues. V lost 4 bases and J lost 10; bases outside the gene matches: 9. CDR3 coding DNA: TGTGCCAGCAGTTTCTCGACAGGGGCGCGGGAGCAGTTCTTC. The encoded protein is CASSFSTGAREQFF.

Details on this clone: An end of the junction differs from the germline gene, which may be a read error. The rearrangement uses TRBV7-9 and TRBJ2-1; either TRBD1 or TRBD2 may fit D (5 bases each). The germline V gene has CDR1 SEHNR and CDR2 FQNEAQ (reference sequence). CDR3 length: 12 residues. The DNA of the CDR3 is TGTTCCAGCAGCTTAGCGCTTGACAGCCCGTTCTTC. Amino acids: CSSSLALDSPFF.

The CDR3 DNA reads as TGTGCCTGGAGACTAGCGGTGAACACCGGGGAGCTGTTTTTT. Protein sequence: CAWRLAVNTGELFF. The chain carries TRBV30 and TRBJ2-2; TRBD2 agrees at 8 bases. The CDR3 spans 14 residues. J was trimmed by 1 base and V by 3 bases; bases with no gene match: 1. Looked up from germline, CDR1 is GTSNPN and CDR2 is SVGIG (reference sequence).

The V call is TRBV18, the J call TRBJ2-7; possible D gene TRBD1, 5 bases. Germline V gives CDR1 KGHSH, CDR2 LQKENI. The CDR3 runs to 15 residues. Between the trimmed V and J ends, which lost 3 bases and 1 base, there was a span of 13 bases. The CDR3 nucleotides read TGTGCCAGCTCACCCCAGGGTCAGTGGTCCTACGAGCAGTACTTC. This sequence encodes CASSPQGQWSYEQYF.

J is TRBJ1-6 and V is TRBV5-1; 7 bases are shared with TRBD1. CDR3 length: 18 amino acids. The trim removed 2 bases at V and 0 bases at J, leaving 8 bases unmatched. Germline V gene data show CDR1 as SGHRS and CDR2 as YFSETQ. The CDR3 here is CASSLEAGGPSYNSPLHF. The CDR3 region has the DNA TGCGCCAGCAGCTTAGAGGCAGGGGGGCCCTCCTATAATTCACCCCTCCACTTT.

The gene calls are TRBV13 and TRBJ2-7; D is perhaps TRBD2 (5 bases). This CDR3 spans 15 amino acids. Germline V gene sequence: CDR1 PRHDT, CDR2 FYEKMQ (reference sequence). With 5 bases removed from V and 1 base from J, the gap between germline ends came to 15 bases. The CDR3 spells CASSPPGLRSYEQYF. CDR3 nucleotide sequence: TGTGCCAGCAGCCCTCCCGGACTTAGATCCTACGAGCAGTACTTC.

This clone came up once. This chain links TRBV4-1 with TRBJ1-2; TRBD1 matches at 8 bases. This CDR3 has 15 amino acids. Per the germline V gene, CDR1 is MGHRA and CDR2 is YSYEKL. V shed 3 bases, J shed 6 bases, and the junction held 9 bases outside the gene matches. Here the CDR3 reads CASSHPSDRVDGYTF. CDR3 DNA sequence: TGCGCCAGCAGCCACCCCTCGGACAGGGTGGATGGCTACACCTTC.

This rearrangement joins TRBV2 to TRBJ2-7, with 11 bases that match TRBD1. J gave up 2 bases and V 5 bases, and 5 bases lay outside the gene matches. The CDR3 extends over 15 amino acids. The germline V gene has CDR1 SNHLY and CDR2 FYNNEI. CDR3 bases: TGTGCCAGCAGTCCCGGGACAGGGGGAACCTACGAGCAGTACTTC. Its translation: CASSPGTGGTYEQYF.

V gene TRBV2 combines with J gene TRBJ2-1; D gene uncertain. CDR1 is SNHLY and CDR2 is FYNNEI in the germline V gene. The CDR3 consists of 11 residues. V was shortened by 6 bases and J by 4 bases, with 4 bases between the two germline ends. CDR3 in amino acids: CASRAYNEQFF. For the CDR3, the DNA is TGTGCCAGCAGGGCATACAATGAGCAGTTCTTC. The variable domain in full, completed from reference TRBV2 and TRBJ2-1, reads EPEVTQTPSHQVTQMGQEVILRCVPISNHLYFYWYRQILGQKVEFLVSFYNNEISEKSEIFDDQFSVERPDGSNFTLKIRSTKLEDSAMYFCASRAYNEQFFGPGTRLTVL.

V usage is TRBV15 and J usage is TRBJ2-3; the D gene is possibly TRBD2 (5 bases). Trimming pared 8 bases from V and 4 bases from J, leaving 13 bases between. Germline values: CDR1 LNHNV, CDR2 YYDKDF (reference sequence). This CDR3 has 13 amino acids. DNA for the CDR3: TGTGCCACCCTTCTAGCAGGATCAGATACGCAGTATTTT. Translation: CATLLAGSDTQYF.

The V call is TRBV6-5, the J call TRBJ1-1; D unclear. The germline CDR1 and CDR2 sequences are MNHEY and SVGAGI. The CDR3 length is 15 residues. V lost 2 bases and J lost 1, with 11 bases in between. The CDR3 nucleotides read TGTGCCAGCAGTTACAGTCCGGGAGGGAACACTGAAGCTTTCTTT. It yields the protein CASSYSPGGNTEAFF.